The clone carrying this T cell receptor (beta chain) is classed as medium-sized. The antigen is undetermined. The data stem from a study of long-term antiretroviral therapy in people with HIV. The study, taken as a whole, reports: Researchers lacked any data on ART adherence, viral resistance or therapy changes. Blood sampling spanned 2004 to 2017, possibly under older ART regimens.

Germline CDR1 reads SGHVS; CDR2 reads FQNEAQ. There are 15 residues in the CDR3. The V end was cut by 1 base, the J end by 3 bases, with 11 bases between. The assay, immunoSEQ v3.0, was run at survey level. The repertoire was sequenced with immunoSEQ multiplex PCR; TCRdb's copy has only in-frame clones and lacks some. Of about 11,000 clones listed, about four fifths were seen once; the top ten hold roughly 13%. This TCR derives from a man aged 40-49 years with HIV. Sample: unsorted PBMCs, taken 1.2 years after starting antiretroviral therapy. This chain connects TRBV7-8 to TRBJ2-3, with a tentative D call TRBD1 (6 bases). The CDR3 loop is CASSLDPGQTDTQYF. The CDR3 region has the DNA TGTGCCAGCAGCTTAGATCCCGGACAGACAGATACGCAGTATTTT.